This entry is about one T cell receptor beta chain. Germline V gene lookup returns CDR1 SGHTA and CDR2 FQGNSA. The CDR3 has 15 residues. V dropped 4 bases and J dropped 2 bases, with 14 bases sitting between them. These data belong to a study of blood T cells in healthy people across ages. Sample-barcoded 5' priming and a J-beta primer mix drove a second PCR of roughly 6 to 12 cycles. A single record per CDR3 protein comes from TCRdb applying MiXCR to the 5' RACE reads. The repertoire consists of around 400,000 distinct CDR3 sequences, with approximately 51% occurring once and the leading ten covering around 53%.

This TCR was sampled from a man in his 60s in good health. The sample was blood. V gene TRBV7-2 combines with J gene TRBJ2-5; the D is unclear. The CDR3 nucleotides are TGTGCCAGCAGCTCCAAGTGGGTCCAACAAGAGACCCAGTACTTC. This encodes CASSSKWVQQETQYF.